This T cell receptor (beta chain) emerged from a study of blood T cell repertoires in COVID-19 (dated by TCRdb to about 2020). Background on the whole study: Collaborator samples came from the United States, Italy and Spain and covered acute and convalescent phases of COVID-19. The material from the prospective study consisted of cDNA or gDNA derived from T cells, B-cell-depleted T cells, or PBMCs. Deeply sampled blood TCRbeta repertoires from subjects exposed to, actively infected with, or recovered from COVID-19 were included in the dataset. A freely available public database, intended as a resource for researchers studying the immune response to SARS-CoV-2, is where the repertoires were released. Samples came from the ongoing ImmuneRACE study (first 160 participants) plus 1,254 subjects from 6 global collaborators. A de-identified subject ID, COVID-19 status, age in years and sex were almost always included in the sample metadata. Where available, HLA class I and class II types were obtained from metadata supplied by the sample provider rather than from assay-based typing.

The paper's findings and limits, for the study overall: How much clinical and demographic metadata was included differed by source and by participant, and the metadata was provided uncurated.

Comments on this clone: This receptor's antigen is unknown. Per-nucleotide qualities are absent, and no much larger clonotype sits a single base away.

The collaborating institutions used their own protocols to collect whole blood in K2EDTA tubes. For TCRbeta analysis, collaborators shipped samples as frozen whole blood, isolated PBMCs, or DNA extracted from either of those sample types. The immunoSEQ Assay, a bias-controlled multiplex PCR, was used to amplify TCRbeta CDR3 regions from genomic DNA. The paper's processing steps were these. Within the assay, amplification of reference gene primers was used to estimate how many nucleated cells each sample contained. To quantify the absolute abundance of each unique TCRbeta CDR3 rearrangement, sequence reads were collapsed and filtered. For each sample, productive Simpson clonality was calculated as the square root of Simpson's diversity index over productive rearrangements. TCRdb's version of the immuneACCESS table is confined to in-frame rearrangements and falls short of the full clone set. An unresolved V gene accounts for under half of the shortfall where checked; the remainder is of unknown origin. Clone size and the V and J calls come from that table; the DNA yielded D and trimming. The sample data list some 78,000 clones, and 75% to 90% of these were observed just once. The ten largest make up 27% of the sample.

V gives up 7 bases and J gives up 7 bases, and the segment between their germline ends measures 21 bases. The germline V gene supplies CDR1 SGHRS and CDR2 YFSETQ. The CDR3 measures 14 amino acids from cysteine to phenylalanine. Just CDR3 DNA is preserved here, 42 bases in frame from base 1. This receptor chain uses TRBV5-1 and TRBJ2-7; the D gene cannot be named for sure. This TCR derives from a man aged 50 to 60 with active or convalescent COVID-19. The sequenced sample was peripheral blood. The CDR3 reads CASYGDSNRGEQYF. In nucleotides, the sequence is TGCGCCAGCTATGGAGACTCTAACCGTGGGGAGCAGTACTTC. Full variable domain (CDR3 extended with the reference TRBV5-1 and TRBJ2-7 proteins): KAGVTQTPRYLIKTRGQQVTLSCSPISGHRSVSWYQQTPGQGLQFLFEYFSETQRNKGNFPGRFSGRQFSNSRSEMNVSTLELGDSALYLCASYGDSNRGEQYFGPGTRLTVT.